This TCR delta chain was captured by sequencing in a study of gamma-delta chains in newborns, infants, children. TCRdb processed the reads again with the CATT caller. The sample shows roughly 7,100 delta-chain clones, 0.5% to 0.85% of them seen only once. This clone was counted between two and nine times. This CDR3 is 13 amino acids long. With 4 bases removed from V and 5 bases from J, the gap between germline ends came to 13 bases. CDR1 is GEAIGNYY and CDR2 is EKD in the germline V gene. The source material was blood. The chain has TRDV2 and TRDJ1; tentatively, D is TRDD3 (5 bases). This receptor was obtained from a child who was a newborn, infant or young child, either healthy, febrile or measles-vaccinated (not recorded which). This chain's CDR3 is CACEPIGEDKLIF. The CDR3 nucleotides are TGTGCCTGTGAGCCTATTGGGGAAGATAAACTCATCTTT.